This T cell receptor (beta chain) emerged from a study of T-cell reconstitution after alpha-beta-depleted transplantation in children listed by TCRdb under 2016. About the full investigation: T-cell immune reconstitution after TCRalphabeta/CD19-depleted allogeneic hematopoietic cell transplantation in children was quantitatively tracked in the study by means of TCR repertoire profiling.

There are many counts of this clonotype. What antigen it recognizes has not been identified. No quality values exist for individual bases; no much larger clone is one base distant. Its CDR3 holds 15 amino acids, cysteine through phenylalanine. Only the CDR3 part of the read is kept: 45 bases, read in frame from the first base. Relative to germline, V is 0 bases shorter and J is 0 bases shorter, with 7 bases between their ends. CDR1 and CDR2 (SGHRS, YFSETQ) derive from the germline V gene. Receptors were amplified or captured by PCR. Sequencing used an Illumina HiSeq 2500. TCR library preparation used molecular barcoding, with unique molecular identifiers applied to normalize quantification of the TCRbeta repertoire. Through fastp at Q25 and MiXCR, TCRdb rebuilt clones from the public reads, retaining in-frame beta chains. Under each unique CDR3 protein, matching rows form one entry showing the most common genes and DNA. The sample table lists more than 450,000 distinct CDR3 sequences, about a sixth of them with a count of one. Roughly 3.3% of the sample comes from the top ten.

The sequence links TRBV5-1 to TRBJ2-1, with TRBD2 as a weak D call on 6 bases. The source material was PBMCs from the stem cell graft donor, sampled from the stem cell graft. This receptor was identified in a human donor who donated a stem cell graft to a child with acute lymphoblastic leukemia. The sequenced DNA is TGCGCCAGCAGCTTGGAGGGAGGCTCCTACAATGAGCAGTTCTTC. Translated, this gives CASSLEGGSYNEQFF.